The source of this TCR beta chain is a study of control samples from healthy donors and cancer patients (dated by TCRdb to 2018 to 2021). The CDR3 runs 17 residues from the cysteine to the phenylalanine. Only the CDR3 DNA stays, 51 bases, in frame from base 1. CDR1 SGDLS and CDR2 YYNGEE were looked up in the germline V gene. V and J are trimmed by 1 base and 5 bases, and the gene matches miss 15 bases of the junction. About this clone itself: Its target antigen remains unknown. The record has no base qualities; no much larger clone is one base away.

To prepare the library, the immunoSEQ multiplex PCR assay was applied. In its TCRdb copy, this immuneACCESS table keeps in-frame sequences only and misses some clones. Where compared with another copy, unresolved V genes explain less than half of these, and the others have no known cause. For this sample there are around 68,000 clones; around 84% appear just once. Of the sample, about 3.1% falls within the top ten clones. The chain links TRBV9 with TRBJ2-7; the central 7 bases match TRBD1. The sample was PBMCs. The sequence came from a woman aged 50 to 65 with lung cancer. The sequenced DNA: TGTGCCAGCAGCGTAAGTACCGGGACAGACAACAGGGACGAGCAGTACTTC. This is translated as CASSVSTGTDNRDEQYF.